This TCR beta chain was captured in a study of T-cell memory formation after mild COVID-19. Across the whole study: Across donors, TCR clusters were largely donor specific.

Study-level points and caveats: In pre-infection memory, a portion of responding clones appeared, which suggested that cross-reactive memory joined. In second-wave clones peaking day 37, SARS-CoV-2 specificity remained unconfirmed.

A word on this clonotype: Antigen unknown.

TCRdb reanalysed the 5' RACE reads using MiXCR and keeps one entry per CDR3 protein. The sample lists more than 300,000 distinct CDR3 sequences; approximately 13% were seen once. The source material was PBMCs or a T cell subset sorted from them (not recorded which). The TCR comes from a man younger than 35 who had mild COVID-19 (a few samples of this study predate the infection). Cell type and time point are not known.

CDR3 in DNA: TGTGCCAGCGGTCAGGGAAAGGGTGAAGCTTTCTTT. Amino acids: CASGQGKGEAFF. The rearrangement links TRBV12-3 or TRBV12-4 to TRBJ1-1; D may be TRBD1 (5 bases). The CDR3 extends over 12 amino acids. The V end was cut by 8 bases, the J end by 7 bases, with 14 bases between.